This T cell receptor (beta chain) was recovered during a study of T cell responses to AZD1222 COVID-19 vaccine. Study background: Pooled in the analysis were second doses at about 4 or about 12 weeks. Study-wide results and caveats: Donors, mostly white British, included more females; clonal diversity was possibly underestimated. Recipients of AZD1222 seropositive at baseline numbered only five or six. Increases in Spike-specific TCR breadth and depth were seen after two AZD1222 doses.

The germline V gene has CDR1 MDHEN and CDR2 SYDVKM. CDR3 length: 16 amino acids. V was clipped by 8 bases and J by 6 bases; unmatched bases: 18. About this clone itself: Its target is unknown.

Using immunoSEQ multiplex PCR, the repertoire was profiled, and TCRdb retains in-frame clones only, with some absent. The data hold roughly 120,000 clones, with around 87% observed a single time. The chain recombines TRBV28 with TRBJ2-7, with 8 nucleotides matching TRBD1. The TCR originated in an adult in good health. This specimen consisted of peripheral blood, obtained on day 0 of AZD1222 vaccination. The CDR3 DNA sequence: TGTGCCAGCCGCTGGCAGCAGGGGGCTGTTTTAAGCGAGCAGTACTTC. This translates into CASRWQQGAVLSEQYF.